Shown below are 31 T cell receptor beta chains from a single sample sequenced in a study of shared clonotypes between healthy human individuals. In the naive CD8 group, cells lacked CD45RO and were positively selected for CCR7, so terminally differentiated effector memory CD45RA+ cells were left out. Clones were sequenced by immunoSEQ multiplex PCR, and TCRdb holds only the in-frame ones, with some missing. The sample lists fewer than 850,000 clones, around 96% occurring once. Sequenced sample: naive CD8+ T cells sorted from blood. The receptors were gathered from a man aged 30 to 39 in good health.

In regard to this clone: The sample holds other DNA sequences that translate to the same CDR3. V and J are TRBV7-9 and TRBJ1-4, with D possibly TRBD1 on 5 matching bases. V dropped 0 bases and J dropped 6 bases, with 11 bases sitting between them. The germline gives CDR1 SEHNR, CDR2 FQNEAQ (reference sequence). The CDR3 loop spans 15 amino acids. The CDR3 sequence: CASSLAGTGDEKLFF. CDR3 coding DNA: TGTGCCAGCAGCTTAGCAGGAACGGGGGATGAAAAACTGTTTTTT.

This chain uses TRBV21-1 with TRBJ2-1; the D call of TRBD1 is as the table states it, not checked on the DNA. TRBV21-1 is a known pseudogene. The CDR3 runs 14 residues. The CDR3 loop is CASSSRTGCDEQFF. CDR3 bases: TGTGCCAGCAGCTCACGGACAGGGTGCGATGAGCAGTTCTTC.

The CDR3 DNA is TGTGCCTGGGTTGACAGGAACCCAGAGACCCAGTACTTC. As protein: CAWVDRNPETQYF. V usage is TRBV30 and J usage is TRBJ2-5; a weak D match, TRBD1 (6 bases). The CDR3 consists of 13 residues. CDR1 and CDR2 (germline): GTSNPN, SVGIG (reference sequence). V lost 5 bases and J 4 bases, leaving 14 bases between the germline ends.

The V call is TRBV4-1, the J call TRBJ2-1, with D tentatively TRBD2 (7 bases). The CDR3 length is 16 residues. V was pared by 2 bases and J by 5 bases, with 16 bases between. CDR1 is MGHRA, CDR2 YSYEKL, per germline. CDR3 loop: CASSQFGGLGDNEQFF. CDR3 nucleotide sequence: TGCGCCAGCAGCCAATTCGGGGGGCTAGGGGACAATGAGCAGTTCTTC.

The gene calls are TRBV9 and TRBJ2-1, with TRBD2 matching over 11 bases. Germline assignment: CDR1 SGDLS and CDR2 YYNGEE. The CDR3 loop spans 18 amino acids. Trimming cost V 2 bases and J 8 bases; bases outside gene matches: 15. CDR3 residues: CASSVSQTISGRAYEQFF. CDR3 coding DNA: TGTGCCAGCAGCGTTAGCCAAACTATTAGCGGGAGGGCGTATGAGCAGTTCTTC.

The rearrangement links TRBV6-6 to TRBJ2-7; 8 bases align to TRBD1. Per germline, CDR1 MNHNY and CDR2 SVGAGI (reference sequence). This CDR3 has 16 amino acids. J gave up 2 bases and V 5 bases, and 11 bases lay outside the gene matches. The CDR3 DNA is TGTGCCAGCAGTCCGCGGGACAGGAGGAAAACCTACGAGCAGTACTTC. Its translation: CASSPRDRRKTYEQYF.

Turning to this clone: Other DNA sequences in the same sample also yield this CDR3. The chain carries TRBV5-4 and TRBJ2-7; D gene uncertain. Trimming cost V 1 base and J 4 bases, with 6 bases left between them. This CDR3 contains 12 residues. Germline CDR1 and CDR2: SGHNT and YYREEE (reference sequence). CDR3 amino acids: CASSLLGYEQYF. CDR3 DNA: TGTGCCAGCAGCTTGCTAGGGTACGAGCAGTACTTC.

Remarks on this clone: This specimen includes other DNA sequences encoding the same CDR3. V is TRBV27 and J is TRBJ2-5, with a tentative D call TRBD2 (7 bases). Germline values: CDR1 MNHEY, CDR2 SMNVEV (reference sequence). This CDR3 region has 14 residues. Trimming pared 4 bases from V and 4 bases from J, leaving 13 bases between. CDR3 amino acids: CASSSRRGGETQYF. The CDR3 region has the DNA TGTGCCAGCAGTTCCCGGAGGGGGGGAGAGACCCAGTACTTC.

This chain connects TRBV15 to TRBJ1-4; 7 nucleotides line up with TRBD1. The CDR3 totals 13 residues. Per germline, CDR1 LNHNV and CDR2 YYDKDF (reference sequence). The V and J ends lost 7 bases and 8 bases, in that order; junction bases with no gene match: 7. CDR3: CATTSWDSEKLFF. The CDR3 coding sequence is TGTGCCACCACGTCGTGGGACAGCGAAAAACTGTTTTTT.

The CDR3 loop reads CASSYSMQGGYGYTF. CDR3 in DNA: TGTGCCAGCAGTTACTCGATGCAGGGGGGATATGGCTACACCTTC. This chain joins TRBV6-5 and TRBJ1-2, with 7 bases identical to TRBD1. Germline V gene sequence: CDR1 MNHEY, CDR2 SVGAGI. V lost 0 bases and J lost 5; bases outside the gene matches: 6. CDR3 size: 15 residues.

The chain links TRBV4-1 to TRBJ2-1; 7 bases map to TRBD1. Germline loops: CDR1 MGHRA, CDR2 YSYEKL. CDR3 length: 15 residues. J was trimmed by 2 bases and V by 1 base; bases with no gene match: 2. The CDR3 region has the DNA TGCGCCAGCAGCCAAGGACAGGGAACCTACAATGAGCAGTTCTTC. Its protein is CASSQGQGTYNEQFF.

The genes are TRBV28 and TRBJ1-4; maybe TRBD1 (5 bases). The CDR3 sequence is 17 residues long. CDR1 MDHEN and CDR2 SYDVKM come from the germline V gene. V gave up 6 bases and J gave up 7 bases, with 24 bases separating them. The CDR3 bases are TGTGCCAGCAGCGTTACGGCCGGACGGGTGGGGCGTGAAAAACTGTTTTTT. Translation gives CASSVTAGRVGREKLFF.

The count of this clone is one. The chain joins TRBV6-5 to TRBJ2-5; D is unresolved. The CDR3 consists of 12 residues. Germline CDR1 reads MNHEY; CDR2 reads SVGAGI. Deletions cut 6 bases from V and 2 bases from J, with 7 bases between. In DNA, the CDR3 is TGTGCCAGCAGGGACCGGCAAGAGACCCAGTACTTC. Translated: CASRDRQETQYF.

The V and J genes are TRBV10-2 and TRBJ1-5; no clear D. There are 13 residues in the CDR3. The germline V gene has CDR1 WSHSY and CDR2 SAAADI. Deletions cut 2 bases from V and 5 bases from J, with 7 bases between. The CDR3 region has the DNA TGCGCCAGCAGTGAGACGTACTATCAGCCCCAGCATTTT. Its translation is CASSETYYQPQHF.

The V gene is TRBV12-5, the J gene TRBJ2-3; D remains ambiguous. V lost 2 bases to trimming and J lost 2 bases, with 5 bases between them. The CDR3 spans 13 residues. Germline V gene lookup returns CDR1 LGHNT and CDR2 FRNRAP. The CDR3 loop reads CASGLPNTDTQYF. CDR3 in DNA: TGTGCTAGTGGTTTGCCCAACACAGATACGCAGTATTTT.

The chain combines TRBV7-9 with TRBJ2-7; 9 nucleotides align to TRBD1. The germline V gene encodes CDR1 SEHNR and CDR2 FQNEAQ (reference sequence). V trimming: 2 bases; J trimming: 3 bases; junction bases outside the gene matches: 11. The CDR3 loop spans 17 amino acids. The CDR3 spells CASSLYRGQARDYEQYF. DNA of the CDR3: TGTGCCAGCAGCTTATACAGGGGGCAAGCGAGAGACTACGAGCAGTACTTC.

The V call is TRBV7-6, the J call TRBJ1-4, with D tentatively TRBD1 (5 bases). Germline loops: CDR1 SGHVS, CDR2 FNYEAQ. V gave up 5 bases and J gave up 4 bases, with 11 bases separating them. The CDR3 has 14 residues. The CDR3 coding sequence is TGTGCCAGCAGCCGGGGGTTGGGTAATGAAAAACTGTTTTTT. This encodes CASSRGLGNEKLFF.

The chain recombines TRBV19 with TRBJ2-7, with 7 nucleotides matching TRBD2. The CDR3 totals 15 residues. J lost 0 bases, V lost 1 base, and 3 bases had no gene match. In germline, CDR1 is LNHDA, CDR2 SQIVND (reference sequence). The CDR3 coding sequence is TGTGCCAGTAGTATAGCCCTAGCGGACTCCTACGAGCAGTACTTC. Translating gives CASSIALADSYEQYF.

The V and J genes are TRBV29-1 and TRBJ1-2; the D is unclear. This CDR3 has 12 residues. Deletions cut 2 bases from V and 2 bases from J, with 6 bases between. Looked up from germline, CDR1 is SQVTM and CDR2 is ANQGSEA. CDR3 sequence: CSVEIRNYGYTF. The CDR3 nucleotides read TGCAGCGTTGAAATCAGAAACTATGGCTACACCTTC.

CDR3: CASSLLGNNQPQHF. CDR3 coding DNA: TGCGCCAGCAGCTTGTTAGGGAACAATCAGCCCCAGCATTTT. The chain carries TRBV5-1 and TRBJ1-5; D not certain. Germline V gene sequence: CDR1 SGHRS, CDR2 YFSETQ. Trimming cost V 1 base and J 3 bases, with 8 bases left between them. This CDR3 has 14 amino acids.

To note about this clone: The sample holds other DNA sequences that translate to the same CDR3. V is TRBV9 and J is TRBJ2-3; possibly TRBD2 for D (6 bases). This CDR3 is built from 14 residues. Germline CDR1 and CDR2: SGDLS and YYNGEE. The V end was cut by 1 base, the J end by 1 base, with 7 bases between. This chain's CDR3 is CASSVSGGTDTQYF. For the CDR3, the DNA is TGTGCCAGCAGCGTATCGGGGGGCACAGATACGCAGTATTTT.

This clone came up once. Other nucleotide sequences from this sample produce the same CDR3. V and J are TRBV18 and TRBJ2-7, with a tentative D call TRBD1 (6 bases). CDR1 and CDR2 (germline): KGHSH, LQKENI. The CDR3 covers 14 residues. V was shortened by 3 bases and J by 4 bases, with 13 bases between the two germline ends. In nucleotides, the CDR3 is TGTGCCAGCTCACCGACAGGCCCAAGTTACGAGCAGTACTTC. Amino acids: CASSPTGPSYEQYF.

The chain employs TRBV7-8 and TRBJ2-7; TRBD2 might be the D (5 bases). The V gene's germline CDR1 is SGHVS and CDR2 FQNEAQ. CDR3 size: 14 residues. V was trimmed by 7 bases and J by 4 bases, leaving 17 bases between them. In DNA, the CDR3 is TGTGCCAGCACCCTGGCGGGCGGTTCTTACGAGCAGTACTTC. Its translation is CASTLAGGSYEQYF. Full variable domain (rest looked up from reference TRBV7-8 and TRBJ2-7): GAGVSQSPRYKVAKRGQDVALRCDPISGHVSLFWYQQALGQGPEFLTYFQNEAQLDKSGLPSDRFFAERPEGSVSTLKIQRTQQEDSAVYLCASTLAGGSYEQYFGPGTRLTVT.

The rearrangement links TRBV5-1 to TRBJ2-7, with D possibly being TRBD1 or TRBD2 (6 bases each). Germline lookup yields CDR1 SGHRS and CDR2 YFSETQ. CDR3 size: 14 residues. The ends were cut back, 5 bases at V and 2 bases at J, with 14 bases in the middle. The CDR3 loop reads CASRLEGGPYEQYF. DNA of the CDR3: TGCGCCAGCAGACTCGAGGGGGGACCCTACGAGCAGTACTTC. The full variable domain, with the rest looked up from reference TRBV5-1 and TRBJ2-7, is KAGVTQTPRYLIKTRGQQVTLSCSPISGHRSVSWYQQTPGQGLQFLFEYFSETQRNKGNFPGRFSGRQFSNSRSEMNVSTLELGDSALYLCASRLEGGPYEQYFGPGTRLTVT.

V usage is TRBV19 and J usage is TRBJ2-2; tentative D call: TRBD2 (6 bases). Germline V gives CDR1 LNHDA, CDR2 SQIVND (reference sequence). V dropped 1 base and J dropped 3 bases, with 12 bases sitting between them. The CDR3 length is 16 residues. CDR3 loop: CASSIVVGRDTGELFF. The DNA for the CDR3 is TGTGCCAGTAGTATAGTGGTCGGGAGAGACACCGGGGAGCTGTTTTTT. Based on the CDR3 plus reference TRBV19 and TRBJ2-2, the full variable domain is DGGITQSPKYLFRKEGQNVTLSCEQNLNHDAMYWYRQDPGQGLRLIYYSQIVNDFQKGDIAEGYSVSREKKESFPLTVTSAQKNPTAFYLCASSIVVGRDTGELFFGEGSRLTVL.

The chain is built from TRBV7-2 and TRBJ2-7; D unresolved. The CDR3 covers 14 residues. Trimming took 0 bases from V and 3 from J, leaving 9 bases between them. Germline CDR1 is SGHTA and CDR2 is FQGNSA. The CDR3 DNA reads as TGTGCCAGCAGCTTAGCGGGTACTTACTACGAGCAGTACTTC. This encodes CASSLAGTYYEQYF. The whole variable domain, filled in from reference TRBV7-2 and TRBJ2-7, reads GAGVSQSPSNKVTEKGKDVELRCDPISGHTALYWYRQSLGQGLEFLIYFQGNSAPDKSGLPSDRFSAERTGGSVSTLTIQRTQQEDSAVYLCASSLAGTYYEQYFGPGTRLTVT.

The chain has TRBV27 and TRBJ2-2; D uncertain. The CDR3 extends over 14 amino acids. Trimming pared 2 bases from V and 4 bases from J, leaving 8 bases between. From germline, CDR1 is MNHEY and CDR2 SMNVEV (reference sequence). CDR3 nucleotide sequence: TGTGCCAGCAGTTTAGCCTCTCCCACCGGGGAGCTGTTTTTT. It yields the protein CASSLASPTGELFF.

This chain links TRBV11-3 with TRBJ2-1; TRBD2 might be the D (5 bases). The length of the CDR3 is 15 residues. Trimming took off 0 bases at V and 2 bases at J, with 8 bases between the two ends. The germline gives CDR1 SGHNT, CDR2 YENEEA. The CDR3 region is CASSLDPGTYNEQFF. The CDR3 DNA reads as TGTGCCAGCAGCTTAGATCCGGGAACCTACAATGAGCAGTTCTTC. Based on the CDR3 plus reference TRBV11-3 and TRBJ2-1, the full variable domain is EAGVVQSPRYKIIEKKQPVAFWCNPISGHNTLYWYLQNLGQGPELLIRYENEEAVDDSQLPKDRFSAERLKGVDSTLKIQPAELGDSAVYLCASSLDPGTYNEQFFGPGTRLTVL.

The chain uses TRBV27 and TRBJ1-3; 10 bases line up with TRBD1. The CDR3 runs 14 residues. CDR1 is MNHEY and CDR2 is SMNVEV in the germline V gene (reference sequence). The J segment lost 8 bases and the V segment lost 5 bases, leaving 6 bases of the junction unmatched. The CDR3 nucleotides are TGTGCCAGCAGTACGGACAGGGGGAGCCACACCATATATTTT. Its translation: CASSTDRGSHTIYF.

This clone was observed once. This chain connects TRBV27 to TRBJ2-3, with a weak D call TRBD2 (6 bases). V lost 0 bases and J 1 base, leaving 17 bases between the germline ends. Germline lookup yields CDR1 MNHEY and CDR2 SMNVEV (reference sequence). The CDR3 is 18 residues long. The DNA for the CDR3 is TGTGCCAGCAGTTTATCCTTAATGGCGGGAAGGGGCACAGATACGCAGTATTTT. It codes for CASSLSLMAGRGTDTQYF.

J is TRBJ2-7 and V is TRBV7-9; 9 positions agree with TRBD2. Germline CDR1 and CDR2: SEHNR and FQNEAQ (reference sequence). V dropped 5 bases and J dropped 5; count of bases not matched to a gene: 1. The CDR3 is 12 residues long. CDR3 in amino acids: CASSGTSHEQYF. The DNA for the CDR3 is TGTGCCAGCAGCGGGACTAGCCACGAGCAGTACTTC.